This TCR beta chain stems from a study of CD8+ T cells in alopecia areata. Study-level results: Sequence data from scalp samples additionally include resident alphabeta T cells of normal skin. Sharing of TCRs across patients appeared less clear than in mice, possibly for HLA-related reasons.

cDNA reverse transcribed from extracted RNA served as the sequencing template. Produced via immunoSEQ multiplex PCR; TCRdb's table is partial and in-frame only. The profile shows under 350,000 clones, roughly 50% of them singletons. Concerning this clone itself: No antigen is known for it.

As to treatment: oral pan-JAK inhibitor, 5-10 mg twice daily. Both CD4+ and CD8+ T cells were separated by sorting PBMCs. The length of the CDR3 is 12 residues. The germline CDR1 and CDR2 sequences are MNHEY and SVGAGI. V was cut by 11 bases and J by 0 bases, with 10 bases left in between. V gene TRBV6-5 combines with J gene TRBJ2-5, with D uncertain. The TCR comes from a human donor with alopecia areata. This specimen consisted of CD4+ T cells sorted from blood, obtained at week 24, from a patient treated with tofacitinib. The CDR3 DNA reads TGTGCCGCCCGATCGGACCAAGAGACCCAGTACTTC. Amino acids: CAARSDQETQYF.